Listed here are 29 T cell receptor beta chains from one sample, sequenced in a study of cytomegalovirus exposure and HLA in healthy donors. Vbeta (60) and Jbeta (13) primers were used in the PCR. Produced via immunoSEQ multiplex PCR; TCRdb's table is partial and in-frame only. The sample lists 160,000 or so clones, 81% occurring once. Source material: PBMCs. The source is a woman aged 45-65 years in good health and CMV-seronegative.

The V call is TRBV7-9, the J call TRBJ2-7; the D is unclear. CDR3 length equals 13 residues. With 5 bases removed from V and 3 bases from J, the gap between germline ends came to 11 bases. Germline values: CDR1 SEHNR, CDR2 FQNEAQ (reference sequence). For the CDR3, the DNA is TGTGCCAGCAGCCCGGAGAATATCTACGAGCAGTACTTC. Translation: CASSPENIYEQYF.

The chain couples TRBV11-2 to TRBJ1-2; the match to TRBD1 covers 7 bases. The CDR3 spans 16 residues. V dropped 0 bases and J dropped 4; count of bases not matched to a gene: 8. Per the germline V gene, CDR1 is SGHAT and CDR2 is FQNNGV. The CDR3 spells CASSLDPGQDFYGYTF. In DNA, the CDR3 is TGTGCCAGCAGCTTAGATCCCGGACAGGACTTCTATGGCTACACCTTC.

Only a few counts were recorded for this clone. This chain connects TRBV6-6 to TRBJ1-6; D is uncertain. Trimming pared 0 bases from V and 12 bases from J, leaving 12 bases between. CDR1 and CDR2 (germline): MNHNY, SVGAGI (reference sequence). CDR3 size: 14 residues. The DNA for the CDR3 is TGTGCCAGCAGTTACTCGTTTGGACTGGAACCCCTCCACTTT. It encodes CASSYSFGLEPLHF.

A single count supports this clone. This chain connects TRBV4-1 to TRBJ2-7; D is uncertain. The V gene lost 1 base and the J gene lost 0 bases, with 13 bases spanning the gap. The CDR3 has 16 amino acids. Germline-derived CDR1 and CDR2 are MGHRA and YSYEKL. The CDR3 reads CASSQVDIFSSYEQYF. DNA for the CDR3: TGCGCCAGCAGCCAAGTCGACATCTTTAGCTCCTACGAGCAGTACTTC.

The rearrangement joins TRBV9 to TRBJ1-1; D is unclear. Germline-derived CDR1 and CDR2 are SGDLS and YYNGEE. This CDR3 comprises 17 residues. V was shortened by 4 bases and J by 5 bases, with 24 bases between the two germline ends. CDR3 region: CASSPEAGAQRKTEAFF. The CDR3 nucleotides are TGTGCCAGCAGCCCGGAGGCTGGAGCACAACGCAAAACTGAAGCTTTCTTT.

This clone appeared a single time. This chain joins TRBV6-1 and TRBJ1-1; 8 bases fit TRBD1. The CDR3 is made up of 14 amino acids. Germline V lookup: CDR1 MNHNS, CDR2 SASEGT. V trimming: 7 bases; J trimming: 6 bases; junction bases outside the gene matches: 10. This CDR3 is CASKPMDRAPEAFF. DNA of the CDR3: TGTGCCAGCAAACCCATGGACAGGGCGCCTGAAGCTTTCTTT.

This clone was recorded only once. The chain employs TRBV5-1 and TRBJ2-1; 8 nucleotides match TRBD2. J lost 8 bases, V lost 0 bases, and 7 bases had no gene match. The CDR3 loop spans 15 amino acids. Germline values: CDR1 SGHRS, CDR2 YFSETQ. In DNA, the CDR3 is TGCGCCAGCAGCTTGGAGGCGGGAGGAGGCTATGAGCAGTTCTTC. Translated: CASSLEAGGGYEQFF.

The chain recombines TRBV5-1 with TRBJ2-7; 9 nucleotides line up with TRBD1. Germline assignment: CDR1 SGHRS and CDR2 YFSETQ. CDR3 length equals 14 residues. The V and J ends lost 7 bases and 4 bases, in that order; junction bases with no gene match: 9. DNA for the CDR3: TGCGCCAGCTCCCGAGGGACAGGGCAATACGAGCAGTACTTC. Its protein product is CASSRGTGQYEQYF.

This rearrangement joins TRBV5-4 to TRBJ2-3, with D possibly being TRBD2 (5 bases). Trimming shortened V by 3 bases and J by 4 bases, and 15 bases separated the two germline ends. CDR3 length: 15 residues. Germline values: CDR1 SGHNT, CDR2 YYREEE (reference sequence). The CDR3, as DNA: TGTGCCAGCAGCTCCGCAGGAGGTTACGCAGATACGCAGTATTTT. It is translated as CASSSAGGYADTQYF.

This sequence joins TRBV19 and TRBJ1-5; no firm D call. The CDR3 length is 15 residues. Per germline, CDR1 LNHDA and CDR2 SQIVND (reference sequence). The V end lost 7 bases, the J end lost 0 bases, and 13 bases lay between the germline ends. The CDR3 reads CASKGGRHSNQPQHF. The CDR3 DNA is TGTGCCAGTAAAGGTGGCAGGCATAGCAATCAGCCCCAGCATTTT.

V and J are TRBV6-6 and TRBJ2-2, with 11 bases aligning to TRBD2. Germline CDR1 reads MNHNY; CDR2 reads SVGAGI (reference sequence). The CDR3 is 15 residues long. V was pared by 5 bases and J by 6 bases, with 5 bases of the junction left unmatched. This CDR3 reads CASSPSSGGSGELFF. The CDR3 region has the DNA TGTGCCAGCAGTCCCTCTAGCGGGGGGTCCGGGGAGCTGTTTTTT.

This chain uses TRBV5-4 with TRBJ2-1; no definite D call. V gave up 1 base and J gave up 0 bases, with 8 bases separating them. This CDR3 has 15 amino acids. Germline V lookup: CDR1 SGHNT, CDR2 YYREEE (reference sequence). The CDR3 bases are TGTGCCAGCAGCTTGTGGCGGAGCTCCTACAATGAGCAGTTCTTC. Amino acids: CASSLWRSSYNEQFF.

At least ten counts were recorded for this clone. This rearrangement joins TRBV28 to TRBJ1-1; D call uncertain. CDR3 size: 14 residues. Looked up from germline, CDR1 is MDHEN and CDR2 is SYDVKM. V shed 5 bases and J shed 5 bases, with 15 bases lying between them. CDR3 bases: TGTGCCAGCAGTATACCTTCTGAGGTTACTGAAGCTTTCTTT. It specifies CASSIPSEVTEAFF.

This clone was counted a few times. The chain couples TRBV7-9 to TRBJ2-3, with D perhaps matching TRBD2 (6 bases). Trimming left V 3 bases short and J 6 bases short, with 25 bases between. The CDR3 loop spans 18 amino acids. CDR1 SEHNR and CDR2 FQNEAQ come from the germline V gene (reference sequence). The chain's CDR3 is CASSFARAGGILGDTQYF. The CDR3 nucleotides are TGTGCCAGCAGCTTCGCCCGAGCGGGCGGGATTCTTGGGGATACGCAGTATTTT.

The chain employs TRBV4-2 and TRBJ2-7; 11 bases align to TRBD2. V gave up 0 bases and J gave up 3 bases; unmatched junction bases: 1. CDR3 length equals 15 residues. Germline V lookup: CDR1 LGHNA, CDR2 YNFKEQ. The DNA of the CDR3 is TGTGCCAGCAGCCAAGAACTAGCGGGGGTCTACGAGCAGTACTTC. Translating it yields CASSQELAGVYEQYF.

The chain couples TRBV28 to TRBJ1-1; D is undetermined. V was trimmed by 3 bases and J by 2 bases, leaving 13 bases between them. CDR1 is MDHEN, CDR2 SYDVKM, per germline. The CDR3 is 15 residues long. CDR3 DNA: TGTGCCAGCAGTTTTGCAGTAACACCCAACACTGAAGCTTTCTTT. Protein: CASSFAVTPNTEAFF.

The rearrangement uses TRBV5-8 and TRBJ1-2; 8 nucleotides agree with TRBD1. The V segment lost 4 bases and the J segment 4 bases; nucleotides outside the gene matches: 9. CDR1 is SGHTS, CDR2 YDEGEE, per germline. This CDR3 has 15 residues. The CDR3 protein is CASSNGQGLAYGYTF. The CDR3 DNA follows: TGTGCCAGCAGCAATGGACAGGGCCTCGCCTATGGCTACACCTTC.

J is TRBJ2-2 and V is TRBV19, with 9 bases that match TRBD2. The CDR3 totals 14 residues. From germline, CDR1 is LNHDA and CDR2 SQIVND (reference sequence). V was clipped by 5 bases and J by 5 bases; unmatched bases: 3. CDR3 nucleotides: TGTGCCAGTAGTCGGCTAGCGGGAACCGGGGAGCTGTTTTTT. Protein: CASSRLAGTGELFF.

The chain is built from TRBV6-6 and TRBJ1-2; 9 bases are a match to TRBD1. Looked up from germline, CDR1 is MNHNY and CDR2 is SVGAGI (reference sequence). V shed 7 bases and J 5 bases; nucleotides not matched to a gene: 8. The CDR3 is made up of 14 amino acids. CDR3 residues: CASNGQGRLYGYTF. The CDR3 region has the DNA TGTGCCAGCAACGGACAGGGGAGGCTGTATGGCTACACCTTC.

This clone was counted a few times. The chain couples TRBV9 to TRBJ2-1, with TRBD2 matching over 9 bases. Trimming cost V 2 bases and J 2 bases; bases outside gene matches: 8. The CDR3 totals 17 residues. Looked up from germline, CDR1 is SGDLS and CDR2 is YYNGEE. The CDR3 sequence: CASSVTKRGETYNEQFF. CDR3 bases: TGTGCCAGCAGCGTCACAAAGCGGGGGGAAACCTACAATGAGCAGTTCTTC.

The chain links TRBV12-5 to TRBJ2-5, with a possible D match to TRBD1 (6 bases). In germline, CDR1 is LGHNT, CDR2 FRNRAP. The CDR3 extends over 15 amino acids. The V gene lost 1 base and the J gene lost 1 base, with 10 bases spanning the gap. The CDR3 bases are TGTGCTAGTGGTTTGGACGGACAGAGCCAAGAGACCCAGTACTTC. This encodes CASGLDGQSQETQYF.

The chain links TRBV30 to TRBJ1-5; 7 positions match TRBD1. CDR3 size: 14 residues. The germline CDR1 and CDR2 sequences are GTSNPN and SVGIG (reference sequence). Germline trimming cut 1 base from V and 2 bases from J; bases unmatched to any gene: 2. Written as DNA, the CDR3 is TGTGCCTGGAGTGGGACAGGTGGCAATCAGCCCCAGCATTTT. This gives the protein CAWSGTGGNQPQHF.

This clone showed up just once. Written as DNA, the CDR3 is TGTGCCAGCAGCTTAAATAAGGGGGCCCACGAGCAGTACTTC. Translating gives CASSLNKGAHEQYF. The chain has TRBV7-9 and TRBJ2-7, with 7 bases that match TRBD1. Trimming took 2 bases from V and 5 from J; bases not matched to a gene: 6. The germline V gene encodes CDR1 SEHNR and CDR2 FQNEAQ (reference sequence). The CDR3 contains 14 residues. Based on the CDR3 plus reference TRBV7-9 and TRBJ2-7, the full variable domain is DTGVSQNPRHKITKRGQNVTFRCDPISEHNRLYWYRQTLGQGPEFLTYFQNEAQLEKSRLLSDRFSAERPKGSFSTLEIQRTEQGDSAMYLCASSLNKGAHEQYFGPGTRLTVT.

In its sample, this clone was seen a few times. The rearrangement joins TRBV18 to TRBJ1-1; 7 positions match TRBD1. The CDR3 has 14 residues. Germline CDR1 is KGHSH and CDR2 is LQKENI. Losses at the gene ends were 4 bases for V and 4 bases for J; bases not matched to a gene: 6. The CDR3: CASSQSAGGTEAFF. CDR3 sequence (DNA): TGTGCCAGCTCACAATCCGCAGGGGGCACTGAAGCTTTCTTT.

The J gene is TRBJ1-1, the V gene TRBV19; unclear D gene. Trimming pared 6 bases from V and 0 bases from J, leaving 14 bases between. Germline-derived CDR1 and CDR2 are LNHDA and SQIVND (reference sequence). The CDR3 runs to 15 residues. The CDR3 spells CASSDLRLLNTEAFF. CDR3 coding DNA: TGTGCCAGTAGCGACCTCCGACTCCTGAACACTGAAGCTTTCTTT.

The CDR3 DNA follows: TGTGCCAGCTCACTGGGACTAGCGGGGTTCGTTGAGCAGTTCTTC. Translating gives CASSLGLAGFVEQFF. This sequence joins TRBV18 and TRBJ2-1; 13 nucleotides match TRBD2. This CDR3 is 15 amino acids long. After removal of 4 bases from V and 9 bases from J, the junction contained 6 bases not matched to a gene. Germline-derived CDR1 and CDR2 are KGHSH and LQKENI. The whole variable domain, remainder taken from reference TRBV18 and TRBJ2-1, is NAGVMQNPRHLVRRRGQEARLRCSPMKGHSHVYWYRQLPEEGLKFMVYLQKENIIDESGMPKERFSAEFPKEGPSILRIQQVVRGDSAAYFCASSLGLAGFVEQFFGPGTRLTVL.

The rearrangement links TRBV7-9 to TRBJ2-1; 9 positions agree with TRBD2. Germline CDR1 is SEHNR and CDR2 is FQNEAQ (reference sequence). V lost 7 bases to trimming and J lost 10 bases; unmatched junction nucleotides: 14. The CDR3 is 15 residues long. The CDR3 spells CASTLDSGGGLEQFF. For the CDR3, the DNA is TGTGCCAGCACCTTGGATAGCGGGGGAGGATTGGAGCAGTTCTTC.

The V call is TRBV18, the J call TRBJ1-1; 8 nucleotides agree with TRBD1. V trimming: 3 bases; J trimming: 5 bases; junction bases outside the gene matches: 11. Looked up from germline, CDR1 is KGHSH and CDR2 is LQKENI. The CDR3 length is 16 residues. CDR3 amino acids: CASSPPNTGGWTEAFF. CDR3 in DNA: TGTGCCAGCTCACCGCCGAATACAGGGGGTTGGACTGAAGCTTTCTTT.

CDR3 amino acids: CAISASQGTDTQYF. CDR3 coding DNA: TGTGCCATCAGTGCAAGTCAGGGCACAGATACGCAGTATTTT. The chain carries TRBV10-3 and TRBJ2-3; D not certain. This CDR3 is built from 14 residues. Germline V gene sequence: CDR1 ENHRY, CDR2 SYGVKD. Trimming left V 4 bases short and J 1 base short, with 9 bases between.